The T cell receptor beta chain under discussion was sequenced for a study of shared clonotypes between healthy human individuals. Trimming pared 5 bases from V and 2 bases from J, leaving 9 bases between. The CDR3 spans 13 residues. Germline V gene sequence: CDR1 SGHAT, CDR2 FQDESV (reference sequence). The authors ran the assay at deep level. Assay used: immunoSEQ multiplex PCR; TCRdb lists only in-frame clones, some missing. The sample has millions of clones, approximately 94% seen once. CD45RO-negative, CCR7-selected cells formed the naive CD8 fraction, which excluded terminally differentiated effector memory CD45RA+ cells.

This receptor was taken from a man between 18 and 29 years old in good health. Sequencing was carried out using naive CD8+ T cells sorted from blood. The J gene is TRBJ1-2, the V gene TRBV11-1; D is ambiguous. In DNA form, the CDR3 reads TGTGCCAGCAGCCCCGTAACAAACTATGGCTACACCTTC. Its protein product is CASSPVTNYGYTF.